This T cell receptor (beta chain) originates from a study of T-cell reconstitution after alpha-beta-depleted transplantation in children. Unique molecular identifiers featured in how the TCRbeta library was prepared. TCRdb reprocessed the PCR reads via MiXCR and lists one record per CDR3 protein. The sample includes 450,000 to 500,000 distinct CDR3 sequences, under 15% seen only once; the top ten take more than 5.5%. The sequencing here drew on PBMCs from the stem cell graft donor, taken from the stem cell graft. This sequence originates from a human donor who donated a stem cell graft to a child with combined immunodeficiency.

CDR3: CASTKDRGRTGELFF. CDR3 bases: TGTGCCAGCACGAAAGACAGGGGGCGGACCGGGGAGCTGTTTTTT. The V and J genes are TRBV6-5 and TRBJ2-2, with 10 positions matching TRBD1. The CDR3 is 15 residues long. J lost 5 bases, V lost 7 bases, and 7 bases had no gene match. The germline V gene encodes CDR1 MNHEY and CDR2 SVGAGI.